The T cell receptor (beta chain) described here comes from a study of radiotherapy plus CTLA-4 blockade in lung cancer. In the study overall: Among all patients, around 19% showed objective responses, while 30% to 35% had disease control.

Focal radiation and CTLA-4 blockade (ipilimumab) were tested in chemo-refractory metastatic non-small-cell lung cancer patients. About this clone: Its antigen is still unknown.

Here immunoSEQ multiplex PCR was the method, and the copy in TCRdb shows in-frame clones only, minus some. The sample records approximately 46,000 clones, 70% to 90% being singletons. The CDR3 extends over 16 amino acids. The V segment lost 7 bases and the J segment 4 bases; nucleotides outside the gene matches: 5. Germline CDR1 is SNHLY and CDR2 is FYNNEI. Whole-study findings and limits: With interferon-beta, early dynamics of blood T cell clones were reported to best predict response.

Sequencing used peripheral blood, obtained from a patient treated with radiotherapy plus ipilimumab. The chain is built from TRBV2 and TRBJ2-2; 14 bases align to TRBD2. This TCR was recovered from a human donor with non-small cell lung cancer whose response to radiotherapy plus ipilimumab could not be evaluated. DNA for the CDR3: TGTGCCAGCACAATTGGGACTAGCGGGAGCACCGGGGAGCTGTTTTTT. Residues: CASTIGTSGSTGELFF.